This TCR beta chain was recorded in a study of T cells in Graves' hyperthyroidism and ophthalmopathy. CDR1 and CDR2 (germline): DFQATT, SNEGSKA (reference sequence). The CDR3 is made up of 14 amino acids. Trimming left V 4 bases short and J 4 bases short, with 15 bases between. This clonotype was detected ten times or more. What was amplified from RNA transcripts were TCR beta CDR3 regions. The TCR CDR3 first-round RT-PCR relied on the HTBI primer set. Each CDR3 protein gets one entry after TCRdb re-called the multiplex PCR reads with MiXCR. The repertoire holds approximately 600,000 distinct CDR3 sequences, approximately 15% seen once, with about 5.8% in the top ten.

The chain links TRBV20-1 to TRBJ2-3; D is undetermined. The TCR comes from a woman between 25 and 40 years old with Graves' hyperthyroidism that later progressed to Graves' ophthalmopathy. The sequenced sample consisted of blood. CDR3 in DNA: TGCAGTGCTAAGGGCCAATCCAGTGCAGATACGCAGTATTTT. Translating it yields CSAKGQSSADTQYF.